The next 22 T cell receptor beta chains were all read from a single sample in a study of post-analysis software for immune sequencing data (dated by TCRdb to the mid-2010s). Results and caveats for the whole study, not just this receptor: Significantly higher frequencies in patients than in controls were found for five or six TRBV segments, including TRBV5-6, TRBV5-1 and TRBV20-1.

Library creation used PCR. Instrument used: Illumina HiSeq 2500. To reduce PCR and sequencing biases, unique molecular identifiers were incorporated into the TCR beta cDNA libraries. Using fastp at Q25 and MiXCR, TCRdb reprocessed the public reads and kept productive beta chains. Every distinct CDR3 protein forms one entry, paired with its most common genes and DNA. This sample comprises hundreds of thousands of distinct CDR3 sequences, roughly 30% of them detected only once. The leading ten clones occupy 13% of the sample. The antigens of these receptors remain unknown. The specimen sequenced was blood. These receptors all stem from a girl aged 10 to 17 with multiple sclerosis.

This chain joins TRBV5-1 and TRBJ1-2, with unresolved D. V was clipped by 0 bases and J by 6 bases, with 9 bases between them. Germline CDR1 is SGHRS and CDR2 is YFSETQ. This CDR3 comprises 13 residues. The CDR3, as DNA: TGCGCCAGCAGCTTGGCGGGGATGGATGGCTACACCTTC. This gives the protein CASSLAGMDGYTF.

This clonotype appeared many times. The chain links TRBV5-1 to TRBJ1-2; 8 bases align to TRBD1. CDR3 size: 15 residues. V lost 4 bases to trimming and J lost 8 bases; unmatched junction nucleotides: 13. CDR1 is SGHRS, CDR2 YFSETQ, per germline. The CDR3 sequence is CASSGGDRGIKGYTF. In DNA form, the CDR3 reads TGCGCCAGCAGCGGTGGAGACAGGGGAATAAAGGGCTACACCTTC. The whole variable domain, filled in from reference TRBV5-1 and TRBJ1-2, reads KAGVTQTPRYLIKTRGQQVTLSCSPISGHRSVSWYQQTPGQGLQFLFEYFSETQRNKGNFPGRFSGRQFSNSRSEMNVSTLELGDSALYLCASSGGDRGIKGYTFGSGTRLTVV.

This chain connects TRBV7-2 to TRBJ2-5; D remains ambiguous. The CDR3 sequence is 15 residues long. V was trimmed by 1 base and J by 2 bases, leaving 11 bases between them. Germline-derived CDR1 and CDR2 are SGHTA and FQGNSA. Here the CDR3 reads CASSLDSWYQETQYF. CDR3 in DNA: TGTGCCAGCAGCTTAGATTCGTGGTATCAAGAGACCCAGTACTTC.

V gene TRBV20-1 combines with J gene TRBJ2-6; D ambiguous. This CDR3 region has 15 residues. Germline V gene sequence: CDR1 DFQATT, CDR2 SNEGSKA (reference sequence). V dropped 3 bases and J dropped 0 bases, with 9 bases sitting between them. The CDR3 sequence is CSASVSGSGANVLTF. The CDR3, as DNA: TGCAGTGCTAGTGTTTCAGGCTCTGGGGCCAACGTCCTGACTTTC.

The chain is built from TRBV11-3 and TRBJ2-5; 10 bases line up with TRBD2. With 6 bases clipped from V and 2 bases from J, the junction kept 6 bases outside the gene matches. The CDR3 loop spans 15 amino acids. Germline CDR1 is SGHNT and CDR2 is YENEEA. DNA for the CDR3: TGTGCCAGCAGGGCGACTAGCGGGTTGCAAGAGACCCAGTACTTC. Its translation is CASRATSGLQETQYF.

The rearrangement uses TRBV3-1 and TRBJ2-1; weak D call: TRBD2 (5 bases). Germline loops: CDR1 LGHDT, CDR2 YNNKEL (reference sequence). V shed 4 bases and J shed 0 bases, with 13 bases lying between them. This CDR3 has 16 amino acids. The CDR3 spells CASSLHTGSSYNEQFF. CDR3 bases: TGTGCCAGCAGCCTTCACACGGGGTCCTCCTACAATGAGCAGTTCTTC.

In its sample, this clonotype was seen a few times. This chain uses TRBV7-8 with TRBJ1-5, with D uncertain. The V end was cut by 3 bases, the J end by 5 bases, with 8 bases between. The V gene's germline CDR1 is SGHVS and CDR2 FQNEAQ. The CDR3 is made up of 13 amino acids. CDR3 bases: TGTGCCAGCAGCTTGATGGAAGATCAGCCCCAGCATTTT. Translation: CASSLMEDQPQHF.

This clonotype was observed a few times. The chain uses TRBV7-9 and TRBJ2-7, with D tentatively TRBD1 or TRBD2 (5 bases each). The CDR3 runs 17 residues. V lost 5 bases and J lost 0, with 20 bases in between. Germline lookup yields CDR1 SEHNR and CDR2 FQNEAQ (reference sequence). The CDR3 DNA follows: TGTGCCAGCAGCCCTTCTCTCGGGACCGCGAGCTCCTACGAGCAGTACTTC. Translation: CASSPSLGTASSYEQYF.

This clonotype was seen a handful of times. This chain joins TRBV24-1 and TRBJ2-1, with D possibly being TRBD1 (5 bases). V shed 5 bases and J shed 8 bases, with 15 bases lying between them. The CDR3 sequence is 14 residues long. The germline V gene has CDR1 KGHDR and CDR2 SFDVKD. The CDR3 sequence is CATSGQGREDEQFF. The DNA for the CDR3 is TGTGCCACCAGTGGGCAGGGTCGTGAAGATGAGCAGTTCTTC.

This clonotype was detected only once. CDR3 in DNA: TGTGCCAGCAGACCCGGACAGAGCTCTGGGGCCAACGTCCTGACTTTC. It codes for CASRPGQSSGANVLTF. The chain couples TRBV7-9 to TRBJ2-6; TRBD1 might be the D (6 bases). The CDR3 is 16 residues long. The germline CDR1 and CDR2 sequences are SEHNR and FQNEAQ (reference sequence). V was pared by 6 bases and J by 0 bases, with 12 bases between. The full variable domain, its missing parts supplied by reference TRBV7-9 and TRBJ2-6, is DTGVSQNPRHKITKRGQNVTFRCDPISEHNRLYWYRQTLGQGPEFLTYFQNEAQLEKSRLLSDRFSAERPKGSFSTLEIQRTEQGDSAMYLCASRPGQSSGANVLTFGAGSRLTVL.

The chain links TRBV5-1 to TRBJ1-4, with a possible D match to TRBD1 (5 bases). The CDR3 spans 16 residues. Germline V gene data show CDR1 as SGHRS and CDR2 as YFSETQ. V shed 1 base and J shed 3 bases, with 13 bases lying between them. The CDR3 DNA follows: TGCGCCAGCAGCTTGTCTCCTCAGGGATCTAATGAAAAACTGTTTTTT. Its protein is CASSLSPQGSNEKLFF.

This clonotype occurred many times. The chain couples TRBV4-3 to TRBJ2-1, with no clear D. With 0 bases removed from V and 2 bases from J, the gap between germline ends came to 11 bases. The CDR3 sequence is 16 residues long. CDR1 and CDR2 from the germline V gene are LGHNA and YSLEER. The CDR3 is CASSQDPGVPYNEQFF. The CDR3, as DNA: TGCGCCAGCAGCCAAGATCCCGGAGTTCCCTACAATGAGCAGTTCTTC.

There are a few counts of this clonotype. The chain has TRBV20-1 and TRBJ2-3, with 7 bases lining up with TRBD1. The germline CDR1 and CDR2 sequences are DFQATT and SNEGSKA (reference sequence). The CDR3 sequence is 14 residues long. The trim removed 3 bases at V and 5 bases at J, leaving 8 bases unmatched. The CDR3 here is CSASRISGGDTQYF. The DNA of the CDR3 is TGCAGTGCTAGTCGAATTTCAGGGGGAGATACGCAGTATTTT.

Only one count was recorded for this clonotype. This sequence joins TRBV19 and TRBJ1-5; maybe TRBD1 (5 bases). Looked up from germline, CDR1 is LNHDA and CDR2 is SQIVND (reference sequence). Trimming stripped 7 bases from V and 0 bases from J, with 16 bases between. This CDR3 has 16 amino acids. This CDR3 is CASKSAGRGSNQPQHF. CDR3 sequence (DNA): TGTGCCAGTAAGTCCGCAGGGAGAGGTAGCAATCAGCCCCAGCATTTT. The whole variable domain, filled in from reference TRBV19 and TRBJ1-5, reads DGGITQSPKYLFRKEGQNVTLSCEQNLNHDAMYWYRQDPGQGLRLIYYSQIVNDFQKGDIAEGYSVSREKKESFPLTVTSAQKNPTAFYLCASKSAGRGSNQPQHFGDGTRLSIL.

Comment on this clonotype: Germline and junction disagree at one end, which may indicate a read error. The chain combines TRBV24-1 with TRBJ2-7, with 7 nucleotides matching TRBD1. Per the germline V gene, CDR1 is KGHDR and CDR2 is SFDVKD. This CDR3 has 13 amino acids. CDR3 sequence reads: CTTAGTVTYEQYF. DNA of the CDR3: TGTACCACAGCCGGGACAGTGACCTACGAGCAGTACTTC.

The chain uses TRBV4-3 and TRBJ1-6; maybe TRBD1 (5 bases). Trimming took 1 base from V and 8 from J, leaving 12 bases between them. The germline CDR1 and CDR2 sequences are LGHNA and YSLEER. There are 15 residues in the CDR3. The CDR3, as DNA: TGCGCCAGCAGCCAAGTTGGGCAGGGAGATTCACCCCTCCACTTT. It yields the protein CASSQVGQGDSPLHF.

This chain connects TRBV5-1 to TRBJ2-3; D remains ambiguous. CDR1 and CDR2 from the germline V gene are SGHRS and YFSETQ. Trimming took 1 base from V and 2 from J, leaving 8 bases between them. The length of the CDR3 is 14 residues. The CDR3 DNA reads TGCGCCAGCAGCTTGAAGCCCACCACAGATACGCAGTATTTT. It encodes CASSLKPTTDTQYF.

The gene calls are TRBV5-6 and TRBJ2-4; a weak D match, TRBD1 (6 bases). The V gene's germline CDR1 is SGHDT and CDR2 YYEEEE. The CDR3 runs to 14 residues. V lost 0 bases, J lost 15 bases, and 19 bases lay in between. This CDR3 is CASSLDRATETRYF. The CDR3 region has the DNA TGTGCCAGCAGCTTGGACAGGGCGACAGAGACCCGGTACTTC.

J is TRBJ1-5 and V is TRBV6-6, with no clear D. This CDR3 contains 15 residues. Trimming pared 6 bases from V and 0 bases from J, leaving 12 bases between. Germline V gene data show CDR1 as MNHNY and CDR2 as SVGAGI (reference sequence). The CDR3, as DNA: TGTGCCAGCAGGCCGGCAGGCCATAGCAATCAGCCCCAGCATTTT. Its protein product is CASRPAGHSNQPQHF.

This clonotype came up a few times. The CDR3 region has the DNA TGTGCCAGCAGCTTGGGAGCAGGGTGGGAGCAGTACTTC. It yields the protein CASSLGAGWEQYF. The rearrangement uses TRBV11-2 and TRBJ2-7; D is tentatively TRBD1 or TRBD2 (5 bases each). V lost 3 bases to trimming and J lost 7 bases, with 13 bases between them. The CDR3 runs to 13 residues. In germline, CDR1 is SGHAT, CDR2 FQNNGV.

The V call is TRBV11-1, the J call TRBJ2-1, with TRBD2 matching over 10 bases. The CDR3 is made up of 16 amino acids. Germline CDR1 and CDR2: SGHAT and FQDESV (reference sequence). J was trimmed by 14 bases and V by 1 base; bases with no gene match: 14. The CDR3 sequence: CASSLGWSGGGPMEFF. For the CDR3, the DNA is TGTGCCAGCAGCTTAGGATGGAGCGGGGGGGGCCCAATGGAGTTCTTC.

The chain uses TRBV7-3 and TRBJ2-3, with a possible D match to TRBD2 (5 bases). Germline V lookup: CDR1 SGHTA, CDR2 FQGTGA. Trimming pared 5 bases from V and 4 bases from J, leaving 19 bases between. The CDR3 is 16 amino acids. As DNA, the CDR3 is TGTGCCAGCAGCCGTGGTGACGGAGGATCACCAGATACGCAGTATTTT. The encoded protein is CASSRGDGGSPDTQYF. Full variable domain (rest looked up from reference TRBV7-3 and TRBJ2-3): GAGVSQTPSNKVTEKGKYVELRCDPISGHTALYWYRQSLGQGPEFLIYFQGTGAADDSGLPNDRFFAVRPEGSVSTLKIQRTERGDSAVYLCASSRGDGGSPDTQYFGPGTRLTVL.